This passage covers 14 T cell receptor beta chains from one sample sequenced in a study of regulatory T cells in long-lasting Graves disease. Noted time point: newly diagnosed GD, antithyroid drugs for less than 3 months. The TCR library was made from RNA extracted from PBMCs. Assembly of TCR beta libraries relied on iRepertoire HTBI primers together with Arm-PCR of CDR3 regions. Each CDR3 protein gets one entry after TCRdb re-called the multiplex PCR reads with MiXCR. The sample comprises approximately 350,000 distinct CDR3 sequences, around 15% of which are singletons, and 20% to 25% rests with the top ten. The data also belong to a second study, concerning T cells in Graves' hyperthyroidism and ophthalmopathy.

The source material was peripheral blood mononuclear cells (PBMCs), sampled at new diagnosis, from a patient treated with antithyroid drugs. These receptors all come from a woman between 18 and 29 years old with Graves disease.

This clonotype showed up just a few times. The chain is built from TRBV2 and TRBJ2-3, with 7 bases lining up with TRBD2. The CDR3 has 14 residues. The germline V gene has CDR1 SNHLY and CDR2 FYNNEI. V gave up 6 bases and J gave up 4 bases; unmatched junction bases: 7. The CDR3 nucleotides read TGTGCCAGCAGGGAGGGAGGGCGCCCAGATACGCAGTATTTT. This sequence encodes CASREGGRPDTQYF.

This clonotype was found a few times. DNA of the CDR3: TGTGCCAGCAGCTTAGGGGGTTTTCGGGATCAGCCCCAGCATTTT. It is translated as CASSLGGFRDQPQHF. V is TRBV5-6 and J is TRBJ1-5; D may be TRBD1 (6 bases). Germline CDR1 and CDR2: SGHDT and YYEEEE. CDR3 size: 15 residues. V lost 2 bases and J 5 bases, leaving 14 bases between the germline ends.

This clonotype was detected many times. The rearrangement joins TRBV5-1 to TRBJ2-3; a weak D match, TRBD2 (6 bases). This CDR3 has 15 amino acids. Germline V gives CDR1 SGHRS, CDR2 YFSETQ. The V and J ends lost 2 bases and 4 bases respectively, with 14 bases between them. This CDR3 reads CASSFGTSSADTQYF. Written as DNA, the CDR3 is TGCGCCAGCAGCTTCGGTACTAGCTCGGCAGATACGCAGTATTTT.

The V call is TRBV4-1, the J call TRBJ2-1, with 7 bases identical to TRBD2. The CDR3 sequence is 13 residues long. V shed 4 bases, J shed 6 bases, and the junction held 3 bases outside the gene matches. The germline CDR1 and CDR2 sequences are MGHRA and YSYEKL. The DNA for the CDR3 is TGCGCCAGCAGCCGGGCGGGAGTCAATGAGCAGTTCTTC. Encoded protein: CASSRAGVNEQFF.

The sample holds many counts of this clonotype. The chain links TRBV12-3 or TRBV12-4 to TRBJ2-7; possible D gene TRBD1, 6 bases. V dropped 1 base and J dropped 5 bases, with 21 bases sitting between them. This CDR3 has 17 residues. The CDR3 bases are TGTGCCAGCAGTTTAGTGGGGGCGTGGGGAGCTAGTAACGAGCAGTACTTC. This translates into CASSLVGAWGASNEQYF.

This clonotype was detected ten times or more. The chain combines TRBV7-9 with TRBJ1-1; 8 bases map to TRBD1. The germline V gene encodes CDR1 SEHNR and CDR2 FQNEAQ (reference sequence). The V and J ends lost 1 base and 5 bases, in that order; junction bases with no gene match: 3. There are 14 residues in the CDR3. CDR3 nucleotides: TGTGCCAGCAGCTTAGTGCAGGGGGCGACTGAAGCTTTCTTT. It codes for CASSLVQGATEAFF.

The gene calls are TRBV6-2 or TRBV6-3 and TRBJ1-5; 7 nucleotides match TRBD1. The V segment lost 5 bases and the J segment 6 bases; nucleotides outside the gene matches: 10. The CDR3 covers 15 residues. CDR1 is MNHEY and CDR2 is SVGEGT in the germline V gene. The CDR3 DNA reads as TGTGCCAGCAGTGTCCGACAGGGTAGTGTTCAGCCCCAGCATTTT. It specifies CASSVRQGSVQPQHF.

In its sample, this clonotype was seen many times. The chain employs TRBV2 and TRBJ2-1; 9 bases fit TRBD2. Looked up from germline, CDR1 is SNHLY and CDR2 is FYNNEI. The CDR3 covers 13 residues. The V gene end was trimmed by 6 bases and the J gene end by 6 bases; junction bases not matched to a gene: 3. The CDR3 nucleotides are TGTGCCAGCAGAGCGGGAGGTCCCAATGAGCAGTTCTTC. This codes for CASRAGGPNEQFF.

The chain recombines TRBV25-1 with TRBJ1-2, with D unresolved. Germline CDR1 reads MGHDK; CDR2 reads SYGVNS. This CDR3 region has 14 residues. Trimming took 4 bases from V and 2 from J, leaving 11 bases between them. The CDR3 bases are TGTGCCAGCAGTGCCGGACCGAGAAACTATGGCTACACCTTC. This gives the protein CASSAGPRNYGYTF.

A few counts support this clonotype. The CDR3 region is CASSVGPVGGNYEQYF. The CDR3 DNA reads TGTGCCAGCAGCGTAGGACCAGTTGGCGGGAACTACGAGCAGTACTTC. The rearrangement uses TRBV9 and TRBJ2-7, with D perhaps TRBD2 (6 bases). This CDR3 comprises 16 residues. Trimming left V 0 bases short and J 3 bases short, with 16 bases between. Germline V gives CDR1 SGDLS, CDR2 YYNGEE. Complete variable domain (other parts from reference TRBV9 and TRBJ2-7): DSGVTQTPKHLITATGQRVTLRCSPRSGDLSVYWYQQSLDQGLQFLIQYYNGEERAKGNILERFSAQQFPDLHSELNLSSLELGDSALYFCASSVGPVGGNYEQYFGPGTRLTVT.

CDR3 nucleotide sequence: TGTGCCAGCAGCTCGAGTGGGACAGGGCGAGGCTACACCTTC. Its protein is CASSSSGTGRGYTF. This chain links TRBV5-4 with TRBJ1-2, with TRBD1 identical over 9 bases. The V gene's germline CDR1 is SGHNT and CDR2 YYREEE (reference sequence). This CDR3 contains 14 residues. The trim removed 3 bases at V and 8 bases at J, leaving 8 bases unmatched.

This clonotype occurred once. Germline and junction disagree at one end, which may indicate a read error. The gene calls are TRBV20-1 and TRBJ2-3, with 9 bases aligning to TRBD1. CDR1 DFQATT and CDR2 SNEGSKA come from the germline V gene (reference sequence). The CDR3 spans 8 residues. CDR3 coding DNA: TGCAGTGCTGAAGACAGGGGGTTT. Its translation: CSAEDRGF.

This clonotype was seen at least ten times. The V gene is TRBV30, the J gene TRBJ2-1; the D is unclear. Germline V lookup: CDR1 GTSNPN, CDR2 SVGIG (reference sequence). This CDR3 contains 13 residues. V lost 2 bases, J lost 4 bases, and 9 bases lay in between. This CDR3 is CAWSRALYNEQFF. The CDR3 DNA follows: TGTGCCTGGAGTCGGGCACTTTACAATGAGCAGTTCTTC.

This clonotype was seen only a few times. The J gene is TRBJ1-2, the V gene TRBV6-5; maybe TRBD1 (5 bases). V was trimmed by 0 bases and J by 7 bases, leaving 18 bases between them. CDR1 and CDR2 (germline): MNHEY, SVGAGI. This CDR3 spans 16 amino acids. CDR3 protein: CASSYSIQGRGSGYTF. The CDR3 nucleotides are TGTGCCAGCAGTTACTCAATCCAGGGAAGGGGAAGTGGCTACACCTTC.